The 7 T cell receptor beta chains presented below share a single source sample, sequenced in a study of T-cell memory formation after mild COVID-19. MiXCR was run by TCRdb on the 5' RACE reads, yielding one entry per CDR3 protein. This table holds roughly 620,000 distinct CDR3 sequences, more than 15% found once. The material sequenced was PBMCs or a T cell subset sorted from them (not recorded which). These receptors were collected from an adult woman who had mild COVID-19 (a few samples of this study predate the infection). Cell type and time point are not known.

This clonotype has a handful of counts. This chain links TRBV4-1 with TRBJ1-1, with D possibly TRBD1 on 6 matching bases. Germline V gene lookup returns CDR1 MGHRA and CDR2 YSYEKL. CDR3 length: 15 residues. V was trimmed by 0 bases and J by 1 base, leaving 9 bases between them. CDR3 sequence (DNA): TGCGCCAGCAGCCAAGATCCGGGACAGAACACTGAAGCTTTCTTT. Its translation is CASSQDPGQNTEAFF.

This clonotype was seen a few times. The CDR3 DNA reads as TGCGCCAGCAGCCAAGATCGATCGCCGGGGTGGGGCTCTGGAAACACCATATATTTT. It is translated as CASSQDRSPGWGSGNTIYF. The chain joins TRBV4-3 to TRBJ1-3; D uncertain. Germline CDR1 and CDR2: LGHNA and YSLEER. The CDR3 is 19 residues long. V was shortened by 0 bases and J by 0 bases, with 18 bases between the two germline ends.

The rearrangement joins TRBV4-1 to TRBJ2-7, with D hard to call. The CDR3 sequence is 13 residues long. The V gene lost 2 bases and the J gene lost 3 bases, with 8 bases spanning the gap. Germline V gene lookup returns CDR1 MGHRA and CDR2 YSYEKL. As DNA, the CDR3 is TGCGCCAGCAGCCAATCGGACGGCTACGAGCAGTACTTC. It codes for CASSQSDGYEQYF.

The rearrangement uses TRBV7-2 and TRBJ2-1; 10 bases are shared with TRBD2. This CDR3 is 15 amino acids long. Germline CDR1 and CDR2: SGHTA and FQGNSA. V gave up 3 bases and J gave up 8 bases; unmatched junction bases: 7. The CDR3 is CASSFRRAGGDEQFF. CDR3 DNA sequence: TGTGCCAGCAGCTTCCGTAGAGCGGGAGGGGATGAGCAGTTCTTC.

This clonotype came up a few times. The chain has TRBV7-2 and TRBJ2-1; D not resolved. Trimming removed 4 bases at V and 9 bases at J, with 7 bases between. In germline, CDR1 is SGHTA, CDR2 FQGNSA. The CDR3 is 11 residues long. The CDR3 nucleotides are TGTGCCAGCAGCTCCTTGGCTGAGCAGTTCTTC. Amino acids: CASSSLAEQFF.

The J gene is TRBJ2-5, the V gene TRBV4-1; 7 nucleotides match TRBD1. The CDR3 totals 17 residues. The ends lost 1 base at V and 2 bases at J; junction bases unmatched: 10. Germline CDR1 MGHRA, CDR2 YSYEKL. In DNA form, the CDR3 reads TGCGCCAGCAGCCAAGGGATCCTGACAGGGCCTCAAGAGACCCAGTACTTC. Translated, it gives CASSQGILTGPQETQYF.

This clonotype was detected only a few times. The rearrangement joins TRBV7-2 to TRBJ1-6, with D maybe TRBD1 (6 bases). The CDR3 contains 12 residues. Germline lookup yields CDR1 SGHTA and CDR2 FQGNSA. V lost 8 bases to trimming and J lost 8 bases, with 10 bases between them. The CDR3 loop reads CASRGADSPLHF. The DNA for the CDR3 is TGTGCCAGCCGGGGGGCAGATTCACCCCTCCACTTT.